The text below deals with one TCR beta chain. Original processing notes: Reference gene primers were amplified, and this amplification served to estimate nucleated cell counts. Method: immunoSEQ multiplex PCR; TCRdb's copy keeps in-frame clones and lacks some. For V, J and clone size, that table is used; D and trimming come from the DNA. The repertoire holds 50,000 to 60,000 clones, with around 84% as singletons. CDR1 and CDR2 from the germline V gene are SGHTA and FQGNSA. V dropped 3 bases and J dropped 4; count of bases not matched to a gene: 8. This CDR3 is built from 15 residues. The data originate from a study of blood T cell repertoires in COVID-19. On the study more broadly: Sites across the United States, Italy and Spain contributed samples from acute and convalescent COVID-19. Sources were T cells, B-cell-depleted T cells, or PBMCs; the material itself was cDNA or gDNA.

This sequence originates from a human donor in a cohort sampled during active or convalescent COVID-19. The chain recombines TRBV7-2 with TRBJ1-1, with 7 bases aligning to TRBD1. Material for sequencing was peripheral blood. CDR3 residues: CASSLTGRGGTEAFF. CDR3 coding DNA: TGTGCCAGCAGCTTGACAGGGAGAGGTGGCACTGAAGCTTTCTTT.